This T cell receptor beta chain was captured by sequencing in a study of T-cell memory formation after mild COVID-19. Study-level information: For the most part, TCR clusters were specific to one donor.

CDR1 and CDR2 from the germline V gene are SQVTM and ANQGSEA. There are 15 residues in the CDR3. V dropped 1 base and J dropped 0 bases, with 12 bases sitting between them. Whole-study findings and limits: Contracting clones localized mainly to CM and EM when CD4+ and mainly to EMRA when CD8+. What remained unconfirmed was the SARS-CoV-2 specificity of second-wave clones peaking on day 37.

This clonotype showed up just a few times. Antigen: not known. The 5'RACE method, run with constant-segment primers, produced TCR alpha and TCR beta cDNA libraries (carrying sample barcodes and UMIs). Via MiXCR, TCRdb re-called the 5' RACE reads, giving one row per CDR3 protein. This table holds fewer than 700,000 distinct CDR3 sequences, about a sixth found once. The chain is built from TRBV29-1 and TRBJ2-5, with TRBD2 as a possible D gene (5 bases). Sequencing input: PBMCs or a T cell subset sorted from them (not recorded which). This receptor was obtained from an adult woman who had mild COVID-19 (a few samples of this study predate the infection). Cell type and time point are not known. The CDR3 bases are TGCAGCGTTGAAGGGGAAGAGGGTAACCAAGAGACCCAGTACTTC. Its translation is CSVEGEEGNQETQYF.